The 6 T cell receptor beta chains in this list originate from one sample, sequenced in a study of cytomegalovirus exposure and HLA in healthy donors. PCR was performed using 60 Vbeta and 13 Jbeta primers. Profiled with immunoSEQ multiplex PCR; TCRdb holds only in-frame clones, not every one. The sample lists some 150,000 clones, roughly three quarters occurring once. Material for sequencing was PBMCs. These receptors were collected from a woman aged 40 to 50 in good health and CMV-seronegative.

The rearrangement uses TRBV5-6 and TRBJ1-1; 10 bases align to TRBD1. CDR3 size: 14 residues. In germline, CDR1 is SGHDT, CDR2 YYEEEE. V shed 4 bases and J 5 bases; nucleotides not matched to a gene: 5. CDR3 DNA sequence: TGTGCCAGCAGCCTGGACAGGGGGGGAACTGAAGCTTTCTTT. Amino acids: CASSLDRGGTEAFF.

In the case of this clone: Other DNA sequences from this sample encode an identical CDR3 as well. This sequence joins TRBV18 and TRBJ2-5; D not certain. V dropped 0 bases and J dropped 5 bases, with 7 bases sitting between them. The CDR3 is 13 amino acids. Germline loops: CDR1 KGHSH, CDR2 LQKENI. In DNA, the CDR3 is TGTGCCAGCTCACCACCGTCTGAGGAGACCCAGTACTTC. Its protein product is CASSPPSEETQYF.

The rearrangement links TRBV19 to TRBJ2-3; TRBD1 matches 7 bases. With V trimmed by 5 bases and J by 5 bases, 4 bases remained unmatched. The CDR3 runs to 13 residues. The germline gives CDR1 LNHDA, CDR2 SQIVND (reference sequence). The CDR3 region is CASSSTGEDTQYF. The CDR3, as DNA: TGTGCCAGTAGTTCAACAGGGGAAGATACGCAGTATTTT.

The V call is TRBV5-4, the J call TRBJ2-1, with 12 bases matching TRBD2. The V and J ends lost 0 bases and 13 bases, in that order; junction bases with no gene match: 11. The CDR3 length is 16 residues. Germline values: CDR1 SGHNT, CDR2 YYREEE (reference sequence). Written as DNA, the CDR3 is TGTGCCAGCAGCTTGGCGACTAGCGGGAGAATACGGTACCAGTTCTTC. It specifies CASSLATSGRIRYQFF.

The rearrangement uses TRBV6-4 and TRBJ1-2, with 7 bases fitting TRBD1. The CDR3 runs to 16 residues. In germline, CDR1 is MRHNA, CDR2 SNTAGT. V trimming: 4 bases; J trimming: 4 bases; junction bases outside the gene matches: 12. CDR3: CASSASIWTGTYGYTF. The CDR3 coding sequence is TGTGCCAGCAGTGCCTCAATTTGGACAGGTACCTATGGCTACACCTTC.

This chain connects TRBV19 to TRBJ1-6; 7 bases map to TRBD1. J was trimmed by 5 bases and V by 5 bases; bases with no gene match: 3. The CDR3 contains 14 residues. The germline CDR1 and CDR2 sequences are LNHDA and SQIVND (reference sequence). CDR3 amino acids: CASSPGTDNSPLHF. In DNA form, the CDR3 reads TGTGCCAGTAGTCCCGGGACAGATAATTCACCCCTCCACTTT.